This T cell receptor (beta chain) was sequenced for a study of cytomegalovirus exposure and HLA in healthy donors (dated by TCRdb to about 2017). About the investigation overall: An earlier analysis of approximately 640 of the donors reported 250 to 350 Gb of sequence data and roughly 100 million unique TCR beta sequences from 150 million to 200 million T cells. HLA typing covered class I and class II loci at four-digit resolution. Alongside the repertoire data, information on donor age, sex, ethnicity and CMV serostatus was compiled. Among the approximately 420 genotyped donors, around 81% belonged to the genetic ancestry cluster associated with self-reported Caucasian donors. Genome-wide SNP genotypes for about 60% of the 666 donors were used in a later genetic analysis, which treated that subset as a discovery cohort. Typing coverage varied by locus: roughly 620-640 donors for A, B, C, DRB1 and DQB1; more than 500 for DQA1; approximately 570 for DPA1; roughly 450 for DPB1. Besides the first cohort of approximately 670 subjects, a separate validation cohort made up of roughly 120 different subjects was used. The aim of the study was to test whether cataloging public T cell receptors could identify signatures of past pathogen exposure. On average, roughly 240,000 unique TCR beta nucleotide sequences were sequenced per donor among 300 to 500 genotyped donors of the cohort, with around 19% of those sequences being non-productive. The T cell repertoires of 550 to 850 subjects were profiled by immunosequencing and related to cytomegalovirus serostatus. To predict cytomegalovirus infection status, the study combined high-throughput TCR immunosequencing, statistical association of individual TCRs with disease status, and machine learning. A later analysis re-examined previously published TCR beta repertoires from just over 650 donors and added high-resolution HLA genotyping to investigate patterns of TCR occurrence. The later analysis used no new phenotypic data to find candidate immune exposures, relying instead on TCR beta sequences and their occurrence across donors. Every discovery cohort repertoire had been produced on one sequencing platform. Five DR-DQ haplotypes were handled as single units for association and clustering because linkage in the cohort was strong. In an earlier analysis of 587 of the donors, high-throughput TCR beta sequencing was used to judge whether each TCR beta V gene segment behaved as functional or pseudogenic. An early release that covered 640 HLA-typed donors contained approximately 320 gigabases of sequencing data and tens of millions of unique TCR sequences. What the research found in general, with its limitations: In a later analysis, HLA-associated TCR beta chains were found to be more clonally expanded and to have lower generation probabilities than equally common non-associated chains. A later genetic analysis reported fewer N-insertions in productive TCRs among donors in an Asian-associated ancestry cluster than the 666-donor mean. In a later analysis, some 18,000 TCR beta sequences were associated with specific HLA alleles at a false discovery rate of 0.05. A later analysis reported that several top co-occurrence clusters appeared linked to parvovirus B19, influenza, CMV and Epstein-Barr virus. Across donors, most TCR sequences were observed very rarely, whereas some public TCRs were present in many individuals. Because HLA typing was unavailable for some donors at each locus, only the typed subset was used in association tests. The authors suggested that the approach could potentially be generalized to other disease states and immunological phenotypes. Sequencing depth was assumed to be roughly uniform across donors in the presence/absence analyses, though that assumption may not hold. The classifier was reported to diagnose cytomegalovirus status with high specificity and sensitivity in both the original cohort and the validation cohort. A further reported finding was that TCR beta sequences accurately predicted the HLA-A and HLA-B alleles for most subjects in the first cohort. Because counts were too low, some 17 rarely observed V segments, including chromosome 9 orphons, were excluded from the earlier analysis of some 590 of the donors. For the cohort, immune exposure information was limited to CMV serostatus. According to a later analysis, TCR association rates differed among HLA loci, with DRB1 alleles showing the most associated TCRs and HLA-C alleles showing the fewest. The sequencing pipeline was judged likely to have produced a cluster of highly shared sequence variants as a technical artifact. Most CMV-associated TCR beta chains appeared to be HLA-restricted in a later analysis, and the HLA associations seemed to be driven largely by CMV exposure. An earlier analysis of 587 of the donors showed that most TCR beta V segments appeared in productive rearrangements either about 87% or about 30% of the time, which broadly matched IMGT annotations. A few of the identified cytomegalovirus-associated TCR beta chains were confirmed in vitro to be specific for cytomegalovirus antigens. In this cohort, only TCR beta chains were sequenced, and detectable features were limited by the absence of alpha or paired-chain data. Assigning TCR associations to individual alleles was difficult when HLA alleles, especially DR and DQ, strongly co-occurred. A total of roughly 160 TCR beta chains were listed by the study as associated with cytomegalovirus. Some IMGT-functional V segments, including TRBV6-2 and TRBV6-3, could not be distinguished by the 87-base-pair reads and were therefore excluded. V-gene and J-gene trimming of TCR beta chains was associated with a missense DCLRE1C variant in a later genetic analysis, and the association was replicated in an independent cohort. Linkage disequilibrium might explain the correlated functional status among segregating V segments, but an unknown experimental factor could not be excluded.

The CDR3 measures 16 amino acids from cysteine to phenylalanine. Of the read, only the CDR3 DNA is kept; its 48 bases are in frame from base 1. V ends up 0 bases short and J 2 bases short, with an unmatched junction base count of 6. CDR1 and CDR2 are read off the germline V gene as SGHRS and YFSETQ. The library relied on the immunoSEQ multiplex PCR assay. For the multiplex PCR, a mixture combining 60 forward primers for TCR Vbeta segments and 13 reverse primers for TCR Jbeta segments was used. Amplification of the CDR3 region of rearranged TCR beta genes was performed with a multiplex PCR assay on genomic DNA. Amplified TCR beta libraries were sequenced as 87-base-pair reads on the Illumina HiSeq System. The original pipeline was this. A later analysis tallied about 77 million unique TCR beta chains across the 640 or so repertoires, and 10 million to 11 million of those chains were shared by two or more donors. To remove PCR and sequencing errors, raw reads were error-corrected and collapsed into unique sequences using a nearest-neighbor algorithm that merged closely related sequences. To assign V, D and J gene segments, CDR3 sequences were aligned to IMGT reference sequences. For a sequence to be retained, at least a six-nucleotide match to both a V gene segment and a J gene segment was required. A rearrangement was called productive if the CDR3 had no stop codons and remained in frame with V and J, and every other rearrangement was called non-productive. CDR3 was defined by IMGT convention, running from the second conserved V-encoded cysteine to the conserved J-encoded phenylalanine. The earlier analysis of about 570 of the donors excluded any sequence lacking an unambiguous match to a single V gene segment. In an earlier analysis of more than 500 of the donors, a V segment was called functional when productive rearrangements were above 56.7%, and segregating when the standard deviation between donors exceeded 5%. A statistical classification framework was built to diagnose cytomegalovirus status from the catalog of TCR beta chain sequences. A later analysis assigned V and J genes by comparing TCR nucleotide sequences with IMGT/GENE-DB human TR gene sequences. The TCRdist pipeline was used in a later analysis to assign CDR3 sequences and most-parsimonious VDJ recombination scenarios. A later analysis defined each TCR beta chain by its CDR3 amino acid sequence plus V-gene family, and excluded reads lacking a unique V-gene family. A later analysis removed 500 to 600 highly shared, low-generation-probability nucleotide sequences to deal with suspected cross-contamination and a sequencing artifact. A later analysis calculated a clonal expansion index for each public chain from normalized within-repertoire ranks of inferred template counts. A later analysis computed generation probabilities with a VDJ recombination model fitted to out-of-frame rearrangements, and checked the results against IGoR. In a later analysis, TCR-TCR, TCR-HLA and TCR-CMV co-occurrence was scored with hypergeometric tests, and a repertoire-size bias correction was applied to TCR pairs. To estimate false discovery rates, a later analysis permuted the HLA or CMV assignments 20 times. In a later analysis, co-occurring TCRs were grouped using DBSCAN, and TCRdist sequence similarity was added for clustering within HLA-allele-positive subsets. Co-occurrence clustering excluded repertoires with fewer than 30,000 or more than 120,000 public chains, plus five with anomalous nucleotide sharing. This immuneACCESS table, as held by TCRdb, lists in-frame sequences with V and J called but not all clones. Of the missing ones, under half trace to an unresolved V gene in checked studies; the others have no known cause. The V and J calls and clone size are taken from that table; D and trimming were inferred from the DNA. The sample contains about 150,000 clones, over 80% of them found a single time. Approximately 3.6% of the sample is taken by the ten largest.

In regard to this clone: Its binding antigen is unknown. One base away there is no much larger clone; base qualities are not given.

The cohort was made up of hundreds of healthy bone marrow donors. All cohort members were sampled while nominally healthy, although unrecorded immune exposures were likely present. The donor tested CMV seronegative and was one of the 352 seronegative cohort members. A peripheral blood sample was collected from each donor, and TCR beta sequencing was performed on peripheral blood mononuclear cells. The Qiagen DNeasy Blood Extraction Kit was used to extract genomic DNA from the blood cell samples. The receptor's source is a male donor in good health and CMV-seronegative. In this chain, TRBV5-1 is recombined with TRBJ2-7, with 9 middle bases fitting TRBD2. The material sequenced was PBMCs. The DNA sequence follows: TGCGCCAGCAGCTTGGTGGCTGGCGGGGGGGCCTACGAGCAGTACTTC. Its translation is CASSLVAGGGAYEQYF.